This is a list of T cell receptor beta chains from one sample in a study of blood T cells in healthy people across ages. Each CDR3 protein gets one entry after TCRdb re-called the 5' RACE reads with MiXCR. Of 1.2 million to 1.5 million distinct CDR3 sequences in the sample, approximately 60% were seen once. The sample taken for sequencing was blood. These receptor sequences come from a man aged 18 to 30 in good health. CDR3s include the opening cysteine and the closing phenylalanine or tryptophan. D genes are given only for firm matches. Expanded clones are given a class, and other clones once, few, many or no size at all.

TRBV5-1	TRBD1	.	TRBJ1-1	TGCGCCAGCAGCTGGACGACAGGGGGATTCGGTGAAGCTTTCTTT	CASSWTTGGFGEAFF
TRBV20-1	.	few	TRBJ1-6	TGCAGTGCTAGTACTGGGCGAGATTATAATTCACCCCTCCACTTT	CSASTGRDYNSPLHF
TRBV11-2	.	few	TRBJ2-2	TGCGCCAGCAGCCCGTCGGGCACCGGGGAGCTGTTTTTT	CASSPSGTGELFF
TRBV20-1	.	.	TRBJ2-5	TGCAGTGCTAGTCCCCGGACAAGAAGAGAGACCCAGTACTTC	CSASPRTRRETQYF
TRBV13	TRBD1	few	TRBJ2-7	TGTGCCAGCAGCTTAGTTGGGACAGGGTCCGAGCAGTACTTC	CASSLVGTGSEQYF
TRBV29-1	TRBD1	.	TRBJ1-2	TGCAGCGTTGAAGGAGGGACAGAAAACTATGGCTACACCTTC	CSVEGGTENYGYTF
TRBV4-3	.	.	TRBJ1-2	TGCGCCAGCAGCCAGAGACGGTCGAACTATGGCTACACCTTC	CASSQRRSNYGYTF
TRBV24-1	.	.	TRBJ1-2	TGTGCCACCAGTGCCCCAACCGGGTTGGGGAACTATGGCTACACCTTC	CATSAPTGLGNYGYTF
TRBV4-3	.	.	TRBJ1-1	TGCGCCAGCAGCTCACAACTGAACACTGAAGCTTTCTTT	CASSSQLNTEAFF
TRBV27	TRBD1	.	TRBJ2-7	TGTGCCAGCAGTTTCAGGGGGCGTAACTACGAGCAGTACTTC	CASSFRGRNYEQYF
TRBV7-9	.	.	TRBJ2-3	TGTGCCAGCAGCTTAGGACAGGAGATCACAGATACGCAGTATTTT	CASSLGQEITDTQYF
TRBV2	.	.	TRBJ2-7	TGTGCCAGCAGTGAAACCACAGGGTCCCTCGAGCAGTACTTC	CASSETTGSLEQYF
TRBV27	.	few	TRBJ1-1	TGTGCCAGCCTTGCTGGGCGGGCAGCTTTCTTT	CASLAGRAAFF
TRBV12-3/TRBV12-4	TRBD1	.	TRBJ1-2	TGTGCCAGCAGGAGGACAGGCCCCCACTATGGCTACACCTTC	CASRRTGPHYGYTF
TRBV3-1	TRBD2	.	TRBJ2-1	TGTGCCAGCAGCCATGGGACTAGCGGGGTTGAGCAGTTCTTC	CASSHGTSGVEQFF
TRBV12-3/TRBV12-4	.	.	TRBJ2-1	TGTGCCAGCAGTCCTACGACTAGTCACAATGAGCAGTTCTTC	CASSPTTSHNEQFF
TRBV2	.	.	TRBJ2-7	TGTGCCAGCACTGGCAGGCGCTACGAGCAGTACTTC	CASTGRRYEQYF
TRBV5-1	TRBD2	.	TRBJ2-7	TGCGCCAGCAGCCCTTGGGGACTAGCGGGAGACGAGCAGTACTTC	CASSPWGLAGDEQYF
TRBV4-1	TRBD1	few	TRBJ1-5	TGCGCCAGCAGCCAAGAGACAGGGGATCAGCCCCAGCATTTT	CASSQETGDQPQHF
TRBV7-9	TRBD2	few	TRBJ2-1	TGTGCCAGCAGCTCTCCCGGGACTAGCGGGAGAACTTCCTACAATGAGCAGTTCTTC	CASSSPGTSGRTSYNEQFF
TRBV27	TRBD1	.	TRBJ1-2	TGTGCCAGCAGTTCCGGGACAGGCGGCCACTATGGCTACACCTTC	CASSSGTGGHYGYTF
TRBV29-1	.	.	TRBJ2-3	TGCAGCCTTCGGCCCTCTCTCACAGATACGCAGTATTTT	CSLRPSLTDTQYF
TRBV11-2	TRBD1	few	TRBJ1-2	TGTGCCAGCAGCTTATCAGGGGGGGATGGCTACACCTTC	CASSLSGGDGYTF
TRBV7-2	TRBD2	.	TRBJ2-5	TGTGCCAGCAGCTCCCGGACTAGCGGGAGAGGAGAGACCCAGTACTTC	CASSSRTSGRGETQYF
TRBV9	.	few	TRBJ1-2	TGTGCCAGCAGCGTAGAGGGAGATGGCTACACCTTC	CASSVEGDGYTF
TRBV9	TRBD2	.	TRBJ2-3	TGTGCCAGCAGCGCCTCTAGCGGGAGGGACAGCACAGATACGCAGTATTTT	CASSASSGRDSTDTQYF
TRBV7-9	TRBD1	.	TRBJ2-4	TGTGCCAGCACACCCCGGACAGGTTTAAAGGACGTTCAGTACTTC	CASTPRTGLKDVQYF
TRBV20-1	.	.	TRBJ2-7	TGCAGTGCTAGAGAGCTGACAGGTAACGAGCAGTACTTC	CSARELTGNEQYF
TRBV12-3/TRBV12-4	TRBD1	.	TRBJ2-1	TGTGCCAGCAGCGGACAGGGGGCAAAGGAGCAGTTCTTC	CASSGQGAKEQFF
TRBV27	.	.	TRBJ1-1	TGTGCCAGCAGCCTAGTCCTTGGCACTGAAGCTTTCTTT	CASSLVLGTEAFF
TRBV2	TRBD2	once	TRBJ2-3	TGTGCCAGCGTAGCGGGAGGGCCGATGGATACGCAGTATTTT	CASVAGGPMDTQYF
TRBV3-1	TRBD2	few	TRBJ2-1	TGTGCCAGCAGCCAAGCGGGGCTAGCGGGAGTTGAGCAGTTCTTC	CASSQAGLAGVEQFF
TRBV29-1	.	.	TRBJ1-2	TGCAGCGTTGTTCCCCTCGAGAACTATGGCTACACCTTC	CSVVPLENYGYTF
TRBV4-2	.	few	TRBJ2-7	TGTGCCAGCAGCCCGTTAGCGGAAGCGTCCTACGAGCAGTACTTC	CASSPLAEASYEQYF
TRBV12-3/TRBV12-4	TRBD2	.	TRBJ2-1	TGTGCCAGCAGTACTAGCGGGAGAGGAAATGAGCAGTTCTTC	CASSTSGRGNEQFF
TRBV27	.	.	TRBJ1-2	TGTGTCAGCAGTTTAGGCCAGGGGTATGGCTACACCTTC	CVSSLGQGYGYTF
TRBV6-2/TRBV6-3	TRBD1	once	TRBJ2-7	TGTGCCAGCAGTTATTCTTTGGCCGGGACAGACCTATACGAGCAGTACTTC	CASSYSLAGTDLYEQYF
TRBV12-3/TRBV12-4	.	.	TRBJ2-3	TGTGCCAGCAGTGCTAATCCTGAAAGAGCAGATACGCAGTATTTT	CASSANPERADTQYF
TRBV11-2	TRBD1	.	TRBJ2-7	TGTGCCAGCAGCTTAGGGGGGACAGGGAACGAGCAGTACTTC	CASSLGGTGNEQYF